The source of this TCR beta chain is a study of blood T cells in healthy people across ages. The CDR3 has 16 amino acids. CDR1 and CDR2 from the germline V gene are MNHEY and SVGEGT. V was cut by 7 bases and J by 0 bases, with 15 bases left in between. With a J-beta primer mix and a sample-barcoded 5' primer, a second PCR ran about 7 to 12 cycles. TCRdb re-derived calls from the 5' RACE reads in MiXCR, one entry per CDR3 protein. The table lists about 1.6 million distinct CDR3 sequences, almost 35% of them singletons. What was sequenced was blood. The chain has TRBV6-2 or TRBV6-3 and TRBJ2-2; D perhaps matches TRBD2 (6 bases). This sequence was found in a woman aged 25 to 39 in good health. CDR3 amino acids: CASTAGGSPNTGELFF. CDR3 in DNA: TGTGCCAGCACCGCAGGAGGGTCCCCGAACACCGGGGAGCTGTTTTTT.